The 31 T cell receptor beta chains in this list originate from one sample, sequenced in a study of cytomegalovirus exposure and HLA in healthy donors. The PCR employed 60 Vbeta primers together with 13 Jbeta primers. Assay used: immunoSEQ multiplex PCR; TCRdb lists only in-frame clones, some missing. The data contain 95,000 to 150,000 clones, approximately 80% of them seen just once; the ten biggest clones take up around 3.7%. The sequenced material came from PBMCs. Receptors were obtained from a man aged 25 to 40 in good health and CMV-seronegative.

The chain recombines TRBV7-9 with TRBJ2-1, with 7 bases aligning to TRBD2. The V and J ends lost 5 bases and 9 bases, in that order; junction bases with no gene match: 10. The CDR3 has 14 residues. CDR1 is SEHNR, CDR2 FQNEAQ, per germline (reference sequence). The CDR3: CASSLVGGNGEQFF. Here the CDR3 DNA reads TGTGCCAGCAGCCTGGTGGGGGGGAATGGTGAGCAGTTCTTC.

This clone was seen only a few times. The rearrangement uses TRBV5-6 and TRBJ2-2; TRBD1 aligns across 10 bases. Germline loops: CDR1 SGHDT, CDR2 YYEEEE. V trimming: 0 bases; J trimming: 2 bases; junction bases outside the gene matches: 4. The CDR3 consists of 17 residues. The CDR3 DNA sequence: TGTGCCAGCAGCTTGGCGGGACAGGGGATAAACACCGGGGAGCTGTTTTTT. Protein sequence: CASSLAGQGINTGELFF.

The CDR3 DNA is TGCGCCAGCAGCTTTAACTTGGAGCAGTTCTTC. It specifies CASSFNLEQFF. V and J are TRBV5-1 and TRBJ2-1, with D hard to call. The CDR3 consists of 11 residues. V was cut by 2 bases and J by 10 bases, with 7 bases left in between. CDR1 is SGHRS, CDR2 YFSETQ, per germline.

The gene calls are TRBV6-4 and TRBJ2-1, with 9 bases lining up with TRBD1. The V segment lost 7 bases and the J segment 4 bases; nucleotides outside the gene matches: 20. CDR1 and CDR2 from the germline V gene are MRHNA and SNTAGT. The CDR3 covers 19 residues. The chain's CDR3 is CASTKTGTGNIGAYNEQFF. The CDR3 DNA is TGTGCCAGCACAAAGACCGGGACAGGGAATATCGGGGCGTACAATGAGCAGTTCTTC.

The chain is built from TRBV11-2 and TRBJ2-3, with D possibly TRBD2 on 6 matching bases. V was trimmed by 5 bases and J by 0 bases, leaving 9 bases between them. This CDR3 comprises 14 residues. Looked up from germline, CDR1 is SGHAT and CDR2 is FQNNGV. The CDR3 loop is CASSNGTSTDTQYF. CDR3 bases: TGTGCCAGCAGCAACGGGACTAGCACAGATACGCAGTATTTT.

V usage is TRBV10-3 and J usage is TRBJ1-2; D gene uncertain. Germline V gene sequence: CDR1 ENHRY, CDR2 SYGVKD. V shed 2 bases and J shed 2 bases, with 9 bases lying between them. This CDR3 region has 14 residues. The CDR3, as DNA: TGTGCCATCAGTGAGGTCCGGGTGAACTATGGCTACACCTTC. Amino acid sequence: CAISEVRVNYGYTF.

The chain links TRBV7-9 to TRBJ2-4; 9 nucleotides match TRBD1. The junction had 4 bases not matched to a gene; V was cut back by 5 bases and J by 5 bases. The germline gives CDR1 SEHNR, CDR2 FQNEAQ (reference sequence). The CDR3 is made up of 14 amino acids. The CDR3 coding sequence is TGTGCCAGCAGCCCAACAGGGGGCGAAAACATTCAGTACTTC. It specifies CASSPTGGENIQYF.

This clone was seen a handful of times. The CDR3 bases are TGTGCCAGCAGTGAGGGAGGGGGGGCCACAGATACGCAGTATTTT. It translates to CASSEGGGATDTQYF. V and J are TRBV6-4 and TRBJ2-3; a possible D gene is TRBD2 (7 bases). The CDR3 covers 15 residues. Per the germline V gene, CDR1 is MRHNA and CDR2 is SNTAGT. Trimming took 3 bases from V and 2 from J, leaving 12 bases between them.

This sequence joins TRBV6-1 and TRBJ2-3, with D tentatively TRBD1 (5 bases). The V gene's germline CDR1 is MNHNS and CDR2 SASEGT. The CDR3 is 17 residues long. The ends were cut back, 4 bases at V and 0 bases at J, with 17 bases in the middle. In nucleotides, the CDR3 is TGTGCCAGCAGTGGCTTAGGAGCAGGGCTGAGCACAGATACGCAGTATTTT. This gives the protein CASSGLGAGLSTDTQYF.

The J gene is TRBJ1-2, the V gene TRBV7-9; TRBD1 aligns across 8 bases. Germline V gene sequence: CDR1 SEHNR, CDR2 FQNEAQ (reference sequence). The CDR3 has 14 amino acids. V dropped 0 bases and J dropped 7; count of bases not matched to a gene: 4. The CDR3 reads CASSLATTGGGYTF. The CDR3 bases are TGTGCCAGCAGCTTAGCGACAACAGGGGGTGGCTACACCTTC. The variable domain in full, completed from reference TRBV7-9 and TRBJ1-2, reads DTGVSQNPRHKITKRGQNVTFRCDPISEHNRLYWYRQTLGQGPEFLTYFQNEAQLEKSRLLSDRFSAERPKGSFSTLEIQRTEQGDSAMYLCASSLATTGGGYTFGSGTRLTVV.

About this clone: This sample also contains other DNA sequences that code for the same CDR3. V usage is TRBV27 and J usage is TRBJ2-2, with D possibly TRBD1 on 5 matching bases. Trimming took off 3 bases at V and 1 base at J, with 6 bases between the two ends. The CDR3 is 14 residues long. Germline V gene lookup returns CDR1 MNHEY and CDR2 SMNVEV (reference sequence). CDR3 sequence (DNA): TGTGCCAGCAGTTTGACAGTGAACACCGGGGAGCTGTTTTTT. It codes for CASSLTVNTGELFF.

This chain joins TRBV7-8 and TRBJ2-1; the match to TRBD2 covers 11 bases. From germline, CDR1 is SGHVS and CDR2 FQNEAQ. V gave up 5 bases and J gave up 8 bases; unmatched junction bases: 8. The CDR3 totals 15 residues. CDR3 DNA: TGTGCCAGCAGCCTCGGGACTAGCGGCCCCCATGAGCAGTTCTTC. Translated: CASSLGTSGPHEQFF. Filled out from reference TRBV7-8 and TRBJ2-1, the complete variable domain reads GAGVSQSPRYKVAKRGQDVALRCDPISGHVSLFWYQQALGQGPEFLTYFQNEAQLDKSGLPSDRFFAERPEGSVSTLKIQRTQQEDSAVYLCASSLGTSGPHEQFFGPGTRLTVL.

The table lists this clone with a few counts. The chain recombines TRBV9 with TRBJ1-2; 7 bases fit TRBD1. The CDR3 extends over 14 amino acids. Unmatched junction bases numbered 7, after V lost 4 bases and J lost 4 bases. Germline loops: CDR1 SGDLS, CDR2 YYNGEE. This CDR3 reads CASSRSGQVYGYTF. CDR3 in DNA: TGTGCCAGCAGCCGAAGTGGACAGGTCTATGGCTACACCTTC. Supplemented by reference TRBV9 and TRBJ1-2, the full variable domain reads DSGVTQTPKHLITATGQRVTLRCSPRSGDLSVYWYQQSLDQGLQFLIQYYNGEERAKGNILERFSAQQFPDLHSELNLSSLELGDSALYFCASSRSGQVYGYTFGSGTRLTVV.

The chain uses TRBV4-3 and TRBJ1-1; a possible D gene is TRBD1 (5 bases). The ends were cut back, 4 bases at V and 1 base at J, with 13 bases in the middle. The CDR3 has 15 amino acids. Per the germline V gene, CDR1 is LGHNA and CDR2 is YSLEER. The CDR3 spells CASSLVRVSNTEAFF. CDR3 nucleotide sequence: TGCGCCAGCAGCCTTGTCAGGGTATCGAACACTGAAGCTTTCTTT.

The chain has TRBV7-2 and TRBJ1-5; TRBD1 might be the D (5 bases). The CDR3 has 15 residues. Germline V gives CDR1 SGHTA, CDR2 FQGNSA. V was trimmed by 1 base and J by 4 bases, leaving 11 bases between them. The DNA of the CDR3 is TGTGCCAGCAGCTTAGTGTCCGGGGGAAATCAGCCCCAGCATTTT. Amino acid sequence: CASSLVSGGNQPQHF.

The chain carries TRBV25-1 and TRBJ1-4, with 10 bases aligning to TRBD1. From germline, CDR1 is MGHDK and CDR2 SYGVNS. J gave up 8 bases and V 2 bases, and 5 bases lay outside the gene matches. The CDR3 is 15 amino acids. CDR3 DNA: TGTGCCAGCAGTGAAAAGACAGGGGGCCCAGAAAAACTGTTTTTT. Its translation is CASSEKTGGPEKLFF.

The CDR3 loop is CASSEPGRGAGTTINEQFF. Written as DNA, the CDR3 is TGTGCCAGCAGTGAACCAGGGAGGGGTGCTGGGACAACCATCAATGAGCAGTTCTTC. The V call is TRBV6-1, the J call TRBJ2-1; possible D gene TRBD2, 7 bases. This CDR3 spans 19 amino acids. Germline CDR1 and CDR2: MNHNS and SASEGT. V lost 2 bases and J 6 bases, leaving 26 bases between the germline ends.

In its sample, this clone was seen once. This chain links TRBV11-2 with TRBJ2-1, with 14 bases aligning to TRBD2. Germline trimming cut 5 bases from V and 3 bases from J; bases unmatched to any gene: 6. CDR3 length equals 17 residues. CDR1 is SGHAT, CDR2 FQNNGV, per germline. CDR3 sequence reads: CASSATSGGAGYNEQFF. CDR3 DNA sequence: TGTGCCAGCAGCGCGACTAGCGGGGGGGCCGGCTACAATGAGCAGTTCTTC.

This clone was seen a handful of times. The rearrangement links TRBV5-4 to TRBJ1-1, with a weak D call TRBD1 (5 bases). CDR3 length: 13 residues. Per the germline V gene, CDR1 is SGHNT and CDR2 is YYREEE (reference sequence). V lost 0 bases, J lost 7 bases, and 10 bases lay in between. CDR3 protein: CASSLADQGEAFF. The CDR3 coding sequence is TGTGCCAGCAGCTTGGCAGACCAGGGTGAAGCTTTCTTT.

This clone has a single count. This chain connects TRBV29-1 to TRBJ1-4; TRBD1 matches 8 bases. CDR1 and CDR2 from the germline V gene are SQVTM and ANQGSEA. This CDR3 is built from 13 residues. The V segment lost 5 bases and the J segment 7 bases; nucleotides outside the gene matches: 6. The chain's CDR3 is CSVSGQGGEKLFF. The CDR3 bases are TGCAGCGTTTCAGGACAGGGCGGTGAAAAACTGTTTTTT.

J is TRBJ1-1 and V is TRBV10-3; D possibly corresponds to TRBD1 (5 bases). The CDR3 extends over 15 amino acids. Trimming cost V 6 bases and J 1 base, with 15 bases left between them. Germline loops: CDR1 ENHRY, CDR2 SYGVKD. The CDR3 DNA is TGTGCCATCAGGCTGGCTGCGGGGGGGAACACTGAAGCTTTCTTT. It translates to CAIRLAAGGNTEAFF.

V gene TRBV5-8 combines with J gene TRBJ2-7; 8 nucleotides align to TRBD1. This CDR3 is 16 amino acids long. J gave up 0 bases and V 4 bases, and 9 bases lay outside the gene matches. The germline V gene encodes CDR1 SGHTS and CDR2 YDEGEE. CDR3 residues: CASSPARQGRSYEQYF. In nucleotides, the CDR3 is TGTGCCAGCAGCCCCGCACGACAGGGGCGCTCCTACGAGCAGTACTTC.

This sequence joins TRBV28 and TRBJ1-5, with a weak D call TRBD1 (6 bases). Trimming cost V 4 bases and J 3 bases, with 19 bases left between them. The CDR3 consists of 17 residues. The germline V gene encodes CDR1 MDHEN and CDR2 SYDVKM. This CDR3 reads CASSSNYRVLDNQPQHF. The CDR3 DNA sequence: TGTGCCAGCAGTTCCAACTACAGGGTACTGGACAATCAGCCCCAGCATTTT. Supplemented by reference TRBV28 and TRBJ1-5, the full variable domain reads DVKVTQSSRYLVKRTGEKVFLECVQDMDHENMFWYRQDPGLGLRLIYFSYDVKMKEKGDIPEGYSVSREKKERFSLILESASTNQTSMYLCASSSNYRVLDNQPQHFGDGTRLSIL.

The sample holds a few counts of this clone. This sequence joins TRBV5-5 and TRBJ2-1; possible D gene TRBD2, 5 bases. Germline V CDR1 and CDR2: SGHKS, YYEKEE (reference sequence). V gave up 0 bases and J gave up 5 bases, with 12 bases separating them. The CDR3 runs 15 residues. The CDR3 region is CASSLVAVEDNEQFF. The CDR3 DNA reads as TGTGCCAGCAGCTTGGTTGCGGTGGAGGACAATGAGCAGTTCTTC. The whole variable domain, filled in from reference TRBV5-5 and TRBJ2-1, reads DAGVTQSPTHLIKTRGQQVTLRCSPISGHKSVSWYQQVLGQGPQFIFQYYEKEERGRGNFPDRFSARQFPNYSSELNVNALLLGDSALYLCASSLVAVEDNEQFFGPGTRLTVL.

J is TRBJ1-2 and V is TRBV7-2; 7 bases are a match to TRBD1. CDR1 is SGHTA and CDR2 is FQGNSA in the germline V gene. The CDR3 totals 16 residues. The V segment lost 5 bases and the J segment 8 bases; nucleotides outside the gene matches: 17. The CDR3 loop is CASSRAGSGGSGGYTF. DNA of the CDR3: TGTGCCAGCAGCCGGGCGGGGTCAGGGGGATCAGGAGGCTACACCTTC.

This chain connects TRBV5-6 to TRBJ2-7; 7 bases line up with TRBD1. Looked up from germline, CDR1 is SGHDT and CDR2 is YYEEEE. This CDR3 is 16 amino acids long. V shed 3 bases, J shed 1 base, and the junction held 10 bases outside the gene matches. The chain's CDR3 is CASSYPRQGISYEQYF. CDR3 nucleotide sequence: TGTGCCAGCAGCTACCCCAGACAGGGTATTTCCTACGAGCAGTACTTC.

The chain has TRBV27 and TRBJ2-7, with D possibly being TRBD2 (5 bases). This CDR3 region has 14 residues. Trimming shortened V by 6 bases and J by 3 bases, and 15 bases separated the two germline ends. Looked up from germline, CDR1 is MNHEY and CDR2 is SMNVEV (reference sequence). The CDR3 DNA reads as TGTGCCAGCAGGGTGAGCGGCGGCTACTACGAGCAGTACTTC. Translated, it gives CASRVSGGYYEQYF.

In its sample, this clone was seen a few times. The chain carries TRBV4-3 and TRBJ2-1, with 10 bases that match TRBD2. V was pared by 4 bases and J by 2 bases, with 17 bases of the junction left unmatched. Germline V gene sequence: CDR1 LGHNA, CDR2 YSLEER. CDR3 length equals 20 residues. Here the CDR3 reads CASSRRISGGPFDAYNEQFF. CDR3 in DNA: TGCGCCAGCAGCCGTCGTATTAGCGGGGGGCCGTTCGATGCCTACAATGAGCAGTTCTTC.

The genes are TRBV5-4 and TRBJ1-5; 7 positions match TRBD1. The CDR3 totals 14 residues. CDR1 SGHNT and CDR2 YYREEE come from the germline V gene (reference sequence). Trimming removed 2 bases from V and 4 bases from J; junction bases left unmatched: 3. The CDR3 spells CASSLQGQNQPQHF. In DNA, the CDR3 is TGTGCCAGCAGCTTACAGGGGCAGAATCAGCCCCAGCATTTT.

The chain has TRBV9 and TRBJ1-1; D remains unclear. The CDR3 has 14 amino acids. V gave up 0 bases and J gave up 0 bases, with 6 bases separating them. Germline-derived CDR1 and CDR2 are SGDLS and YYNGEE. CDR3 sequence: CASSVDQVNTEAFF. CDR3 coding DNA: TGTGCCAGCAGCGTAGACCAGGTGAACACTGAAGCTTTCTTT.

V gene TRBV19 combines with J gene TRBJ2-2; 7 nucleotides line up with TRBD2. Germline V CDR1 and CDR2: LNHDA, SQIVND (reference sequence). This CDR3 has 16 residues. Losses at the gene ends were 5 bases for V and 1 base for J; bases not matched to a gene: 7. The CDR3 sequence: CASSSPAGVNTGELFF. In DNA, the CDR3 is TGTGCCAGTAGTTCTCCGGCGGGGGTGAACACCGGGGAGCTGTTTTTT.